The 26 T cell receptor beta chains reported below all come from one sample, sequenced in a study of shared clonotypes between healthy human individuals. Generated by immunoSEQ multiplex PCR, the TCRdb table keeps only in-frame clones and is missing some. Of some 1.5 million clones listed, roughly 98% are singletons. The sequencing sample was made of naive CD4+ T cells sorted from blood. Subset of the sample: CD45RA+ positively selected. These receptor sequences come from a man aged 25 to 40 in good health.

The sample holds one count of this clone. The V and J genes are TRBV29-1 and TRBJ1-1; no firm D call. The germline V gene has CDR1 SQVTM and CDR2 ANQGSEA. Trimming took off 4 bases at V and 0 bases at J, with 9 bases between the two ends. The CDR3 runs 13 residues. The CDR3 reads CSVGTKMNTEAFF. The CDR3 nucleotides are TGCAGCGTTGGGACCAAAATGAACACTGAAGCTTTCTTT.

The genes are TRBV4-2 and TRBJ2-4, with TRBD2 identical over 7 bases. V gave up 0 bases and J gave up 3 bases; unmatched junction bases: 8. CDR1 is LGHNA, CDR2 YNFKEQ, per germline. The CDR3 extends over 17 amino acids. Written as DNA, the CDR3 is TGTGCCAGCAGCCAAGATCATGCGGGAGAGGTCAAAAACATTCAGTACTTC. Protein: CASSQDHAGEVKNIQYF.

V and J are TRBV5-1 and TRBJ1-1; weak D call: TRBD1 (5 bases). Germline CDR1 is SGHRS and CDR2 is YFSETQ. With 2 bases removed from V and 1 base from J, the gap between germline ends came to 15 bases. This CDR3 is built from 16 residues. The CDR3 loop reads CASSFEPTGPNTEAFF. The CDR3 nucleotides read TGCGCCAGCAGCTTCGAACCTACAGGTCCGAACACTGAAGCTTTCTTT.

On this clone itself: Other DNA sequences of this sample code for an identical CDR3. This rearrangement joins TRBV5-6 to TRBJ2-7; D unresolved. The CDR3 contains 11 residues. Trimming stripped 4 bases from V and 4 bases from J, with 6 bases between. CDR1 and CDR2 (germline): SGHDT, YYEEEE. In DNA form, the CDR3 reads TGTGCCAGCAGCGGCCGTTACGAGCAGTACTTC. The encoded protein is CASSGRYEQYF.

The genes are TRBV6-5 and TRBJ1-5, with 7 positions matching TRBD1. This CDR3 comprises 16 residues. Germline V gene sequence: CDR1 MNHEY, CDR2 SVGAGI. V lost 1 base and J lost 1; bases outside the gene matches: 4. CDR3 region: CASSYWGRGSNQPQHF. As DNA, the CDR3 is TGTGCCAGCAGTTACTGGGGCAGGGGGAGCAATCAGCCCCAGCATTTT.

V is TRBV7-2 and J is TRBJ2-7; tentative D call: TRBD1 (6 bases). This CDR3 is 18 amino acids long. The ends were cut back, 3 bases at V and 3 bases at J, with 24 bases in the middle. The V gene's germline CDR1 is SGHTA and CDR2 FQGNSA. The chain's CDR3 is CASSLGAKLRGADYEQYF. The CDR3 DNA sequence: TGTGCCAGCAGCTTGGGGGCCAAGCTAAGAGGGGCCGACTACGAGCAGTACTTC.

The chain recombines TRBV19 with TRBJ1-5; D may be TRBD1 (5 bases). V was pared by 2 bases and J by 3 bases, with 8 bases between. The CDR3 loop spans 14 amino acids. Looked up from germline, CDR1 is LNHDA and CDR2 is SQIVND (reference sequence). CDR3 bases: TGTGCCAGTAGTATAAGACAGAACAATCAGCCCCAGCATTTT. This codes for CASSIRQNNQPQHF.

The chain links TRBV7-2 to TRBJ2-7, with D perhaps matching TRBD1 (6 bases). Trimming removed 2 bases from V and 1 base from J, with 12 bases in between. The CDR3 runs 15 residues. Germline loops: CDR1 SGHTA, CDR2 FQGNSA. CDR3 region: CASSLRVDSSYEQYF. The CDR3 nucleotides read TGTGCCAGCAGCTTAAGGGTGGACAGTTCCTACGAGCAGTACTTC.

Concerning this clone itself: The same CDR3 can be traced to other DNA sequences in this sample. The CDR3 nucleotides read TGTGCCAGCTCACCCCGGGGGGCAACTAATGAAAAACTGTTTTTT. As protein: CASSPRGATNEKLFF. The chain recombines TRBV18 with TRBJ1-4; tentative D call: TRBD1 (5 bases). V shed 3 bases and J shed 0 bases, with 8 bases lying between them. Per the germline V gene, CDR1 is KGHSH and CDR2 is LQKENI. This CDR3 region has 15 residues.

This clone was seen a single time. The chain is built from TRBV4-1 and TRBJ2-1; D gene ambiguous. With 0 bases removed from V and 0 bases from J, the gap between germline ends came to 6 bases. The CDR3 runs 15 residues. CDR1 and CDR2 from the germline V gene are MGHRA and YSYEKL. Here the CDR3 DNA reads TGCGCCAGCAGCCAAGAGCTAAACTCCTACAATGAGCAGTTCTTC. It encodes CASSQELNSYNEQFF.

The J gene is TRBJ2-3, the V gene TRBV10-3; 10 positions agree with TRBD2. CDR1 is ENHRY, CDR2 SYGVKD, per germline. V dropped 3 bases and J dropped 4; count of bases not matched to a gene: 7. The CDR3 is 16 amino acids. CDR3 loop: CAISEPSGSGADTQYF. DNA of the CDR3: TGTGCCATCAGTGAACCTAGCGGGAGTGGGGCAGATACGCAGTATTTT.

The V gene is TRBV5-4, the J gene TRBJ2-1, with TRBD1 matching 9 bases. V lost 3 bases, J lost 5 bases, and 9 bases stayed unmatched. Germline CDR1 reads SGHNT; CDR2 reads YYREEE (reference sequence). This CDR3 has 16 residues. The CDR3 region has the DNA TGTGCCAGCAGCTATGGCCGGGACAGGGTCGACAATGAGCAGTTCTTC. This codes for CASSYGRDRVDNEQFF.

The rearrangement uses TRBV6-5 and TRBJ2-7; 8 nucleotides align to TRBD1. Trimming took 6 bases from V and 6 from J; bases not matched to a gene: 10. The V gene's germline CDR1 is MNHEY and CDR2 SVGAGI. This CDR3 is built from 14 residues. The CDR3 coding sequence is TGTGCCAGCAGGCGGACAGGGTTTACGAGCGAGCAGTACTTC. Translated, it gives CASRRTGFTSEQYF.

V and J are TRBV2 and TRBJ1-1, with D possibly matching TRBD1 (6 bases). Deletions cut 3 bases from V and 5 bases from J, with 13 bases between. The CDR3 extends over 14 amino acids. Germline V gives CDR1 SNHLY, CDR2 FYNNEI. The CDR3 sequence is CASSDGGLLTEAFF. In DNA, the CDR3 is TGTGCCAGCAGTGACGGGGGGCTGCTAACTGAAGCTTTCTTT. The full variable domain, rest sourced from reference TRBV2 and TRBJ1-1, is EPEVTQTPSHQVTQMGQEVILRCVPISNHLYFYWYRQILGQKVEFLVSFYNNEISEKSEIFDDQFSVERPDGSNFTLKIRSTKLEDSAMYFCASSDGGLLTEAFFGQGTRLTVV.

This clone is a singleton in its sample. The J gene is TRBJ2-5, the V gene TRBV5-1; D is uncertain. Trimming took off 4 bases at V and 0 bases at J, with 16 bases between the two ends. Germline CDR1 reads SGHRS; CDR2 reads YFSETQ. The CDR3 is made up of 16 amino acids. CDR3 sequence reads: CASSPRSSSYQETQYF. The CDR3 bases are TGCGCCAGCAGCCCTAGGAGTAGTTCGTACCAAGAGACCCAGTACTTC.

This sequence joins TRBV7-8 and TRBJ2-2, with D possibly matching TRBD2 (6 bases). The germline V gene encodes CDR1 SGHVS and CDR2 FQNEAQ. Trimming left V 3 bases short and J 3 bases short, with 11 bases between. This CDR3 contains 15 residues. CDR3 amino acids: CASSFVTGDTGELFF. The CDR3 nucleotides are TGTGCCAGCAGCTTTGTTACGGGGGACACCGGGGAGCTGTTTTTT.

This clone is a singleton in its sample. In DNA, the CDR3 is TGTGCCACCCGACCGGGACAGGCCCTAGATACGCAGTATTTT. Residues: CATRPGQALDTQYF. The chain has TRBV19 and TRBJ2-3; 8 bases are a match to TRBD1. V gave up 10 bases and J gave up 5 bases; unmatched junction bases: 11. This CDR3 has 14 amino acids. The germline V gene encodes CDR1 LNHDA and CDR2 SQIVND (reference sequence). The complete variable domain, with remaining parts taken from reference TRBV19 and TRBJ2-3, reads DGGITQSPKYLFRKEGQNVTLSCEQNLNHDAMYWYRQDPGQGLRLIYYSQIVNDFQKGDIAEGYSVSREKKESFPLTVTSAQKNPTAFYLCATRPGQALDTQYFGPGTRLTVL.

The chain joins TRBV7-2 to TRBJ2-7, with D perhaps TRBD1 (6 bases). This CDR3 region has 13 residues. In germline, CDR1 is SGHTA, CDR2 FQGNSA. V was clipped by 5 bases and J by 6 bases, with 14 bases between them. CDR3 sequence: CASSPQTRGEQYF. DNA of the CDR3: TGTGCCAGCAGCCCGCAGACCAGGGGCGAGCAGTACTTC.

This chain uses TRBV5-1 with TRBJ2-3, with 7 nucleotides matching TRBD2. Germline V gene sequence: CDR1 SGHRS, CDR2 YFSETQ. J was trimmed by 5 bases and V by 7 bases; bases with no gene match: 19. This CDR3 is 17 amino acids long. Here the CDR3 reads CASSVLASGQGLDTQYF. The CDR3 DNA sequence: TGCGCCAGCTCGGTACTAGCGAGCGGACAAGGCTTAGATACGCAGTATTTT.

This clone was observed once. One end of the junction does not line up with germline, which may come from a read error. This rearrangement joins TRBV10-3 to TRBJ2-7, with D perhaps TRBD2 (6 bases). There are 12 residues in the CDR3. Germline values: CDR1 ENHRY, CDR2 SYGVKD. This chain's CDR3 is CAISDPEKEGFF. The CDR3 region has the DNA TGTGCCATCAGTGACCCGGAGAAGGAGGGCTTCTTC.

The genes are TRBV29-1 and TRBJ1-1, with no clear D. Trimming left V 6 bases short and J 1 base short, with 18 bases between. Per germline, CDR1 SQVTM and CDR2 ANQGSEA. This CDR3 comprises 15 residues. The CDR3, as DNA: TGCAGCGTGGCCCACTCCCTCGACGAGAACACTGAAGCTTTCTTT. This codes for CSVAHSLDENTEAFF.

The chain is built from TRBV5-4 and TRBJ2-1; 10 bases align to TRBD2. The CDR3 sequence is 17 residues long. Germline V gives CDR1 SGHNT, CDR2 YYREEE (reference sequence). J lost 0 bases, V lost 4 bases, and 7 bases had no gene match. The CDR3 coding sequence is TGTGCCAGCAGCCCCGGTAGCGGGAGGAGCTCCTACAATGAGCAGTTCTTC. Protein: CASSPGSGRSSYNEQFF.

Worth noting for this clone: Other nucleotide sequences in the sample specify the same CDR3. This chain links TRBV6-5 with TRBJ2-2, with D possibly matching TRBD2 (5 bases). CDR1 is MNHEY and CDR2 is SVGAGI in the germline V gene. The CDR3 is 14 amino acids. The ends were cut back, 6 bases at V and 2 bases at J, with 10 bases in the middle. Written as DNA, the CDR3 is TGTGCCAGCAGGAACTCGGGAAACACCGGGGAGCTGTTTTTT. Amino acid sequence: CASRNSGNTGELFF.

The chain links TRBV19 to TRBJ2-1; D not resolved. Trimming left V 2 bases short and J 0 bases short, with 11 bases between. Germline values: CDR1 LNHDA, CDR2 SQIVND (reference sequence). The length of the CDR3 is 16 residues. Written as DNA, the CDR3 is TGTGCCAGTAGTATAAAGGCGCGGTCCTCCTACAATGAGCAGTTCTTC. Its translation is CASSIKARSSYNEQFF.

This chain links TRBV28 with TRBJ2-1, with 7 bases lining up with TRBD1. This CDR3 has 16 residues. Losses at the gene ends were 4 bases for V and 4 bases for J; bases not matched to a gene: 10. Germline V gives CDR1 MDHEN, CDR2 SYDVKM. The CDR3 here is CASSSRTGREYNEQFF. For the CDR3, the DNA is TGTGCCAGCAGTTCGAGGACAGGCCGCGAATACAATGAGCAGTTCTTC.

The V and J genes are TRBV7-3 and TRBJ2-3; D not resolved. Trimming removed 2 bases at V and 5 bases at J, with 17 bases between. The germline gives CDR1 SGHTA, CDR2 FQGTGA. There are 16 residues in the CDR3. The DNA for the CDR3 is TGTGCCAGCAGCTTATCTGGAGCTCGAATCCTAGATACGCAGTATTTT. It is translated as CASSLSGARILDTQYF.